One and the same sample provided the 27 T cell receptor beta chains below, sequenced in a study of breast tumors, draining lymph nodes, adjacent tissues. Axillary draining lymph nodes of breast cancer patients supplied the node samples. One entry per CDR3 protein results from TCRdb running MiXCR on the multiplex PCR reads. The data show about 130,000 distinct CDR3 sequences, just under 20% seen once. Sequenced input: axillary lymph node tissue. The source of these receptors is a female donor with breast cancer. Some clones in this sample may be carry-over from other donors' samples.

This clonotype was found many times. The chain employs TRBV10-3 and TRBJ1-3; 11 bases align to TRBD1. Germline V gene data show CDR1 as ENHRY and CDR2 as SYGVKD. The CDR3 sequence is 15 residues long. V trimming: 7 bases; J trimming: 2 bases; junction bases outside the gene matches: 4. The chain's CDR3 is CAIKGQGATGNTIYF. The CDR3 region has the DNA TGTGCCATCAAAGGACAGGGGGCGACTGGAAACACCATATATTTT.

In this sample, this clonotype turned up many times. This chain uses TRBV7-6 with TRBJ2-7; TRBD1 agrees at 9 bases. This CDR3 is 16 amino acids long. With 1 base clipped from V and 4 bases from J, the junction kept 8 bases outside the gene matches. The germline V gene has CDR1 SGHVS and CDR2 FNYEAQ. The CDR3: CASSLVAGQGMYEQYF. Here the CDR3 DNA reads TGTGCCAGCAGCTTAGTGGCGGGACAGGGAATGTACGAGCAGTACTTC.

This clonotype was observed many times. This chain connects TRBV27 to TRBJ2-7, with D possibly matching TRBD1 (5 bases). The CDR3 runs 14 residues. Looked up from germline, CDR1 is MNHEY and CDR2 is SMNVEV (reference sequence). V dropped 4 bases and J dropped 6 bases, with 16 bases sitting between them. The CDR3 is CASSSRVVAAEQYF. The CDR3 DNA reads as TGTGCCAGCAGTTCCAGGGTTGTCGCGGCCGAGCAGTACTTC.

This clonotype was counted at least ten times. The V call is TRBV7-3, the J call TRBJ2-3; the D gene is possibly TRBD2 (5 bases). The CDR3 loop spans 13 amino acids. V was pared by 5 bases and J by 6 bases, with 12 bases between. Per germline, CDR1 SGHTA and CDR2 FQGTGA. CDR3 protein: CASSTSSGDTQYF. CDR3 sequence (DNA): TGTGCCAGCAGCACAAGTTCGGGGGATACGCAGTATTTT.

In its sample, this clonotype was seen many times. The chain employs TRBV20-1 and TRBJ2-7; no clear D gene. In germline, CDR1 is DFQATT, CDR2 SNEGSKA (reference sequence). The V end was cut by 0 bases, the J end by 2 bases, with 14 bases between. CDR3 length: 15 amino acids. CDR3: CSARERSVTTYEQYF. CDR3 nucleotide sequence: TGCAGTGCTAGAGAGAGGAGCGTGACCACCTACGAGCAGTACTTC.

There are many counts of this clonotype. This sequence joins TRBV3-1 and TRBJ1-2, with TRBD1 identical over 9 bases. V was pared by 3 bases and J by 6 bases, with 11 bases of the junction left unmatched. CDR1 and CDR2 (germline): LGHDT, YNNKEL (reference sequence). This CDR3 contains 16 residues. This CDR3 reads CASSQLWTGEVDGYTF. CDR3 DNA sequence: TGTGCCAGCAGCCAGCTCTGGACAGGGGAGGTGGATGGCTACACCTTC.

At least ten counts were recorded for this clonotype. In nucleotides, the CDR3 is TGCAGCCAAAGGGGCTCCACGGGAGGAGGGAATGAGCAGTTCTTC. This sequence encodes CSQRGSTGGGNEQFF. The chain uses TRBV20-1 and TRBJ2-1, with 7 positions matching TRBD2. Germline V CDR1 and CDR2: DFQATT, SNEGSKA (reference sequence). The CDR3 contains 15 residues.

Notes on this clonotype: A much more abundant neighbour one base away suggests this may be a read error. The rearrangement links TRBV19 to TRBJ2-5, with 12 bases that match TRBD1. Trimming removed 4 bases from V and 5 bases from J; junction bases left unmatched: 8. The CDR3 is made up of 16 amino acids. CDR1 and CDR2 from the germline V gene are LNHDA and SQIVND (reference sequence). The CDR3: CASSTRGQGARETQYF. For the CDR3, the DNA is TGTGCCAGTAGTACTCGGGGACAGGGGGCGCGGGAGACCCAGTACTTC. Full variable domain (rest looked up from reference TRBV19 and TRBJ2-5): DGGITQSPKYLFRKEGQNVTLSCEQNLNHDAMYWYRQDPGQGLRLIYYSQIVNDFQKGDIAEGYSVSREKKESFPLTVTSAQKNPTAFYLCASSTRGQGARETQYFGPGTRLLVL.

In its sample, this clonotype was seen many times. This chain connects TRBV12-3 or TRBV12-4 to TRBJ2-2; TRBD2 matches 7 bases. After removal of 6 bases from V and 5 bases from J, the junction contained 9 bases not matched to a gene. The CDR3 has 15 residues. The CDR3 DNA reads TGTGCCAGCAGCCCACCGGGACTATATACCGGGGAGCTGTTTTTT. Protein sequence: CASSPPGLYTGELFF.

At least ten counts were recorded for this clonotype. CDR3 bases: TGTGCCAGCAGCTTTCAGAGCTCCTACGAGCAGTACTTC. Translated: CASSFQSSYEQYF. The rearrangement links TRBV3-1 to TRBJ2-7; D gene ambiguous. Germline V gene data show CDR1 as LGHDT and CDR2 as YNNKEL (reference sequence). Trimming took off 5 bases at V and 0 bases at J, with 8 bases between the two ends. CDR3 size: 13 residues.

This clonotype has more than one count but fewer than ten. The chain has TRBV18 and TRBJ2-5; D is uncertain. CDR1 and CDR2 from the germline V gene are KGHSH and LQKENI. The CDR3 totals 15 residues. V was pared by 2 bases and J by 0 bases, with 10 bases between. CDR3 coding DNA: TGTGCCAGCTCACCAGAAACAGCCTACCAAGAGACCCAGTACTTC. It is translated as CASSPETAYQETQYF.

This clonotype was detected only once. A much bigger clone sits one base away, suggesting this may be a read error. The V and J genes are TRBV4-2 and TRBJ1-3; 9 nucleotides align to TRBD1. The CDR3 length is 15 residues. CDR1 and CDR2 from the germline V gene are LGHNA and YNFKEQ. The DNA of the CDR3 is TGTGCCAGCAGCCATGGGACAGGGAGGGGAAACACCGTATATTTT. Its protein product is CASSHGTGRGNTVYF.

This clonotype was counted ten times or more. This rearrangement joins TRBV7-9 to TRBJ1-3; D gene uncertain. Germline V gene data show CDR1 as SEHNR and CDR2 as FQNEAQ (reference sequence). V lost 1 base to trimming and J lost 4 bases, with 8 bases between them. The CDR3 runs to 14 residues. The CDR3 nucleotides read TGTGCCAGCAGCTTAGAATCCCGAGGAAACACCATATATTTT. Protein: CASSLESRGNTIYF. The whole variable domain, filled in from reference TRBV7-9 and TRBJ1-3, reads DTGVSQNPRHKITKRGQNVTFRCDPISEHNRLYWYRQTLGQGPEFLTYFQNEAQLEKSRLLSDRFSAERPKGSFSTLEIQRTEQGDSAMYLCASSLESRGNTIYFGEGSWLTVV.

With respect to this clonotype: An end of the junction does not agree with germline; a read error may underlie this. The J gene is TRBJ2-7, the V gene TRBV15; perhaps TRBD2 as D (5 bases). Germline lookup yields CDR1 LNHNV and CDR2 YYDKDF (reference sequence). This CDR3 is built from 16 residues. The CDR3 region has the DNA TGTGCCACCAGCAGAGATTCTCCGGGTGGAGGAAACGAGCAGTATTTC. This gives the protein CATSRDSPGGGNEQYF.

In its sample, this clonotype was seen many times. V usage is TRBV6-1 and J usage is TRBJ2-1, with 12 bases lining up with TRBD2. In germline, CDR1 is MNHNS, CDR2 SASEGT. The V and J ends lost 5 bases and 5 bases, in that order; junction bases with no gene match: 4. This CDR3 spans 15 amino acids. For the CDR3, the DNA is TGTGCCAGCAGTAAACTAGCGGGGGGAAACAATGAGCAGTTCTTC. This sequence encodes CASSKLAGGNNEQFF.

The count of this clonotype is one. The rearrangement links TRBV6-1 to TRBJ1-5; D is ambiguous. Germline CDR1 and CDR2: MNHNS and SASEGT. The CDR3 spans 11 residues. The V gene lost 2 bases and the J gene lost 9 bases, with 5 bases spanning the gap. The CDR3 loop is CASSELGPQHF. CDR3 coding DNA: TGTGCCAGCAGTGAACTCGGGCCCCAGCATTTT.

There are a few counts of this clonotype. The chain employs TRBV2 and TRBJ1-5; 9 bases are shared with TRBD1. The germline gives CDR1 SNHLY, CDR2 FYNNEI. V shed 6 bases and J 2 bases; nucleotides not matched to a gene: 11. This CDR3 region has 17 residues. CDR3: CASRKGTGGWGNQPQHF. CDR3 coding DNA: TGTGCCAGCAGAAAGGGAACAGGGGGCTGGGGCAATCAGCCCCAGCATTTT. The full variable domain, rest sourced from reference TRBV2 and TRBJ1-5, is EPEVTQTPSHQVTQMGQEVILRCVPISNHLYFYWYRQILGQKVEFLVSFYNNEISEKSEIFDDQFSVERPDGSNFTLKIRSTKLEDSAMYFCASRKGTGGWGNQPQHFGDGTRLSIL.

This clonotype was observed many times. The chain recombines TRBV2 with TRBJ2-3, with D uncertain. The CDR3 has 15 amino acids. CDR1 and CDR2 (germline): SNHLY, FYNNEI. V was cut by 3 bases and J by 1 base, with 11 bases left in between. The CDR3 nucleotides read TGTGCCAGCAGTGATGAAGGGTTGGGCACAGATACGCAGTATTTT. It encodes CASSDEGLGTDTQYF.

This clonotype has a handful of counts. This may stem from a read error, because a much larger clone lies one nucleotide away. This rearrangement joins TRBV20-1 to TRBJ2-3; 9 nucleotides align to TRBD1. Germline CDR1 and CDR2: DFQATT and SNEGSKA (reference sequence). The CDR3 totals 17 residues. CDR3 sequence: CSARVWDEQGAGDTRYF. The CDR3 DNA reads as TGCAGTGCTAGAGTCTGGGACGAACAGGGGGCTGGGGATACGCGGTATTTT.

Only a few counts were recorded for this clonotype. The V call is TRBV27, the J call TRBJ2-3; 10 bases are a match to TRBD2. Unmatched junction bases numbered 5, after V lost 4 bases and J lost 1 base. The CDR3 runs to 16 residues. Germline V CDR1 and CDR2: MNHEY, SMNVEV (reference sequence). The CDR3 protein is CASSSPLAGGTDTQYF. The CDR3 DNA sequence: TGTGCCAGCAGTTCCCCCCTAGCGGGGGGCACAGATACGCAGTATTTT.

Many counts were recorded for this clonotype. The J gene is TRBJ2-5, the V gene TRBV20-1, with 9 bases matching TRBD1. The CDR3 has 13 residues. The V gene's germline CDR1 is DFQATT and CDR2 SNEGSKA (reference sequence). The V gene end was trimmed by 6 bases and the J gene end by 3 bases; junction bases not matched to a gene: 5. The CDR3 loop is CSAIGTGKETQYF. CDR3 nucleotides: TGCAGTGCCATCGGGACAGGGAAAGAGACCCAGTACTTC.

As concerns this clonotype: Possible read error: a much larger clone is one base away. The V call is TRBV12-3 or TRBV12-4, the J call TRBJ2-1, with TRBD2 matching over 14 bases. The length of the CDR3 is 15 residues. The CDR3 DNA sequence: TGTGCCAGCAGCAGACTAGCGGGAGGGTCAAATGGGCAGTTCTTC. This sequence encodes CASSRLAGGSNGQFF.

This clonotype showed up many times. The V call is TRBV7-2, the J call TRBJ2-5; D gene uncertain. The CDR3 consists of 13 residues. Germline lookup yields CDR1 SGHTA and CDR2 FQGNSA. The ends were cut back, 2 bases at V and 0 bases at J, with 4 bases in the middle. The CDR3 sequence is CASSLYHQETQYF. The CDR3 DNA reads as TGTGCCAGCAGCTTATACCACCAAGAGACCCAGTACTTC.

This clonotype has a count of ten or more. The chain couples TRBV19 to TRBJ2-1; D call uncertain. V lost 4 bases and J lost 10, with 11 bases in between. The CDR3 consists of 12 residues. Germline V gene lookup returns CDR1 LNHDA and CDR2 SQIVND (reference sequence). This CDR3 reads CASSNPTHEQFF. In DNA, the CDR3 is TGTGCCAGTAGTAACCCGACTCACGAGCAGTTCTTC.

The table lists this clonotype with a few counts. The genes are TRBV28 and TRBJ1-5; tentatively, D is TRBD1 (6 bases). The CDR3 loop spans 15 amino acids. Between the trimmed V and J ends, which lost 7 bases and 0 bases, there was a span of 13 bases. In germline, CDR1 is MDHEN, CDR2 SYDVKM. The CDR3 region is CASKGTQGSNQPQHF. The CDR3 coding sequence is TGTGCCAGCAAAGGAACACAGGGTAGCAATCAGCCCCAGCATTTT.

This clonotype was counted many times. The chain couples TRBV5-8 to TRBJ2-2, with D possibly being TRBD1 or TRBD2 (5 bases each). Germline assignment: CDR1 SGHTS and CDR2 YDEGEE. V was trimmed by 9 bases and J by 1 base, leaving 16 bases between them. The CDR3 is made up of 15 amino acids. CDR3 region: CATNLGDLNTGELFF. Here the CDR3 DNA reads TGTGCCACGAACTTAGGGGACCTGAACACCGGGGAGCTGTTTTTT.

This clonotype was seen repeatedly, ten times or more. The chain is built from TRBV20-1 and TRBJ2-1, with TRBD2 matching over 13 bases. Trimming removed 6 bases from V and 0 bases from J; junction bases left unmatched: 8. The germline CDR1 and CDR2 sequences are DFQATT and SNEGSKA (reference sequence). This CDR3 comprises 17 residues. The CDR3 bases are TGCAGTGCCTCTCCGGGACTAGCGGGGTTCTCCTACAATGAGCAGTTCTTC. Translation: CSASPGLAGFSYNEQFF.